Listed below are T cell receptor beta chains from one sample, sequenced in a study of cytomegalovirus exposure and HLA in healthy donors. Sequencing used immunoSEQ multiplex PCR; TCRdb keeps in-frame clones, though not all of them. Of roughly 310,000 clones in the sample, roughly 90% were seen once. Source material: PBMCs. These receptors were taken from a man aged 30-40 years in good health and CMV-seronegative. Each CDR3 is given with its conserved first and last residue.

TRBJ1-2 | TRBV7-9 | CASSFVEDRLYGYTF
TRBJ2-7 | TRBV5-4 | CASSGTSGSYEQYF
TRBJ2-1 | TRBV7-8 | CASNPTAFSYNEQFF
TRBJ1-1 | TRBV5-6 | CASSLPFAGAEAFF
TRBJ2-2 | TRBV13 | CASSPPGTGELFF
TRBJ1-4 | TRBV6-4 | CASSDKTVRNEKLFF
TRBJ2-1 | TRBV9 | CASSVGRGRNEQFF
TRBJ1-1 | TRBV6-5 | CASRLGGAVGTEAFF
TRBJ1-1 | TRBV11-2 | CASSPWDRGEFEAFF
TRBJ1-1 | TRBV6-6 | CAARGRGWETEAFF
TRBJ2-3 | TRBV12-1 | CASSRSGGAADTQYF
TRBJ1-6 | TRBV19 | CASRGLNSPLHF
TRBJ2-7 | TRBV7-9 | CASSGQASLRGQYF
TRBJ2-2 | TRBV11-3 | CASSLSPGQPNTGELFF
TRBJ1-2 | TRBV7-8 | CASSLDSPGTHEGLGYTF
TRBJ1-5 | TRBV6-5 | CASSETGLSPQHF
TRBJ2-5 | TRBV2 | CASSEAAGGTRQETQYF
TRBJ2-3 | TRBV30 | CAWSVRGADTQYF
TRBJ1-3 | TRBV27 | CASSSTGSVGNTIYF
TRBJ1-2 | TRBV4-3 | CASSQDKNDRRSGYTF
TRBJ2-5 | TRBV18 | CASSPARTGGLQETQYF
TRBJ1-5 | TRBV19 | CASSMGGKISNQPQHF
TRBJ2-1 | TRBV29-1 | CSVPRQGSYNEQFF
TRBJ1-5 | TRBV5-5 | CASTVTGGSQPQHF
TRBJ2-5 | TRBV6-1 | CASRGHRETQYF
TRBJ1-5 | TRBV7-2 | CASSSDRHNQPQHF
TRBJ1-2 | TRBV10-2 | CASSEGNYGYTF
TRBJ1-1 | TRBV19 | CASSIQIWTEAFF
TRBJ2-7 | TRBV7-8 | CASSRRQGGSHEQYF
TRBJ1-4 | TRBV10-2 | CASSESGGTNEKLFF
TRBJ2-7 | TRBV25-1 | CASNHKQGYEQYF
TRBJ2-2 | TRBV7-9 | CASSPTSVGGELFF
TRBJ2-1 | TRBV11-2 | CASSLEGAGYNEQFF